This TCR beta chain was retrieved from a study of T cell responses to AZD1222 COVID-19 vaccine. Study information: Pooled together were second doses at about 4 or about 12 weeks. Study results and caveats: Donors were largely white British and mainly female; clonal diversity was possibly underestimated.

In the case of this clone: As yet, its antigen is unknown.

The assay was immunoSEQ multiplex PCR, and TCRdb's table has in-frame clones only and misses some. The repertoire has approximately 110,000 clones, 88% of them found once; the top ten carry about 9.3%. The CDR3 is 14 amino acids. V was clipped by 4 bases and J by 8 bases; unmatched bases: 5. Germline V gives CDR1 SGHTS, CDR2 YDEGEE. Material: peripheral blood, obtained on day 0 of AZD1222 vaccination. The TCR sequence derives from an adult in good health. This chain connects TRBV5-8 to TRBJ1-6; 8 bases are shared with TRBD1. The CDR3 DNA reads as TGTGCCAGCAGCGTGGGACAGGCCGATTCACCCCTCCACTTT. This translates into CASSVGQADSPLHF. The entire variable domain, with the rest obtained from reference TRBV5-8 and TRBJ1-6, is as follows: EAGVTQSPTHLIKTRGQQATLRCSPISGHTSVYWYQQALGLGLQFLLWYDEGEERNRGNFPPRFSGRQFPNYSSELNVNALELEDSALYLCASSVGQADSPLHFGNGTRLTVT.